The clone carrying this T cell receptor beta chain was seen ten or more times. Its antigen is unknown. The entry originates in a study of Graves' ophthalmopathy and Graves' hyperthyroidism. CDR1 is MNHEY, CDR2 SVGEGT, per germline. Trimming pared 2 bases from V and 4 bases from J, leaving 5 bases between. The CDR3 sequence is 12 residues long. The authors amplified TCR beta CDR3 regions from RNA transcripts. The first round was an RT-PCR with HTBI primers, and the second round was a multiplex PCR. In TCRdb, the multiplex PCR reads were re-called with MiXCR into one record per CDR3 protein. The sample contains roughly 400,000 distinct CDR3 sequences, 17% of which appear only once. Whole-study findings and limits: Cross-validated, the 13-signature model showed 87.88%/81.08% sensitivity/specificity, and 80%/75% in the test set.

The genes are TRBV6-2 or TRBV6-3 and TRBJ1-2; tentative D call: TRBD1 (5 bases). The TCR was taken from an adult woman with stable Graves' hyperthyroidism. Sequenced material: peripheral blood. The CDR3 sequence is CASSYGTYGYTF. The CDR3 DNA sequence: TGTGCCAGCAGTTACGGGACCTATGGCTACACCTTC.